Included here is one T cell receptor beta chain sequence, with context. TCRdb independently ran MiXCR on the 5' RACE reads; one entry per CDR3 protein. Of nearly 350,000 distinct CDR3 sequences listed, around 8.1% are singletons. This specimen belongs to a study of T cells after yellow fever vaccination. The CDR3 is 17 residues long. The sequence was collected from a man between 18 and 29 years old who received the YFV17D yellow fever vaccine. The chain is built from TRBV21-1 and TRBJ1-5; the D segment call TRBD1 is taken from the table without a DNA check. TRBV21-1 is a pseudogene. Sample: PBMCs, taken 45 days after the first yellow fever vaccination. This chain's CDR3 is CASSKVAGQGGNQPQHF. The CDR3 DNA reads as TGTGCCAGCAGCAAAGTAGCGGGACAGGGAGGAAACCAGCCCCAGCATTTT.